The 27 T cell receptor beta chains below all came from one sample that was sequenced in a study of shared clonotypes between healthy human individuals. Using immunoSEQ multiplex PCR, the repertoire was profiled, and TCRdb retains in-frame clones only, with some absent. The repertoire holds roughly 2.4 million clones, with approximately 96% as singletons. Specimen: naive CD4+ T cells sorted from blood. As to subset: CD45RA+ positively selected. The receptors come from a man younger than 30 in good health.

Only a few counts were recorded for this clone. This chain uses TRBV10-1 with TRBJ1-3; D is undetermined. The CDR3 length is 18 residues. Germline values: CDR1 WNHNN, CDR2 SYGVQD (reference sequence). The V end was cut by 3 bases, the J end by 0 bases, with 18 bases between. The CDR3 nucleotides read TGCGCCAGCAGTGATGGTTCCTTTGGGTCGTCCTCTGGAAACACCATATATTTT. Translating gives CASSDGSFGSSSGNTIYF.

CDR3 DNA: TGTGCCAGCAGCTACGATTTAGGTAGGGGCACTGAAGCTTTCTTT. This sequence encodes CASSYDLGRGTEAFF. V is TRBV5-4 and J is TRBJ1-1; weak D call: TRBD1 (5 bases). The V gene's germline CDR1 is SGHNT and CDR2 YYREEE (reference sequence). Between the trimmed V and J ends, which lost 3 bases and 4 bases, there was a span of 16 bases. There are 15 residues in the CDR3.

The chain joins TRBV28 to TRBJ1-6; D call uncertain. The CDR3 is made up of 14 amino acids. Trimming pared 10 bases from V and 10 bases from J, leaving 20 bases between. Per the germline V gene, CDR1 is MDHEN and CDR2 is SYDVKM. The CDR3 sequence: CATGRPLRGSPLHF. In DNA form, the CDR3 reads TGTGCCACCGGACGACCCCTTCGCGGGTCACCCCTCCACTTT.

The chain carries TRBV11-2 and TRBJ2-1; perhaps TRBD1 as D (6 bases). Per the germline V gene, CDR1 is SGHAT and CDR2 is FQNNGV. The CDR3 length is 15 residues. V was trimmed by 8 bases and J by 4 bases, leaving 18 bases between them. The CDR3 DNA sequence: TGTGCCAGCGACGAGGGGGTCCTCGGGTACAATGAGCAGTTCTTC. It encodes CASDEGVLGYNEQFF.

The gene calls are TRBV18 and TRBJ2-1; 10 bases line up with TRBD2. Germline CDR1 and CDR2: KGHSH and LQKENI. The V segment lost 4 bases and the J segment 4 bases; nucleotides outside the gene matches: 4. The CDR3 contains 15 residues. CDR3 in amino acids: CASSRIAGGYNEQFF. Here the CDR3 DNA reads TGTGCCAGCTCACGGATAGCGGGGGGTTACAATGAGCAGTTCTTC.

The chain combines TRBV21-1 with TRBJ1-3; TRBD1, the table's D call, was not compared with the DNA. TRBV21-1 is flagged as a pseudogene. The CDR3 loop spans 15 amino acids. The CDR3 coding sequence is TGTGCCAGCAGCAAGGCCCCACAGGGCGGAAACACCATATATTTT. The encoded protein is CASSKAPQGGNTIYF.

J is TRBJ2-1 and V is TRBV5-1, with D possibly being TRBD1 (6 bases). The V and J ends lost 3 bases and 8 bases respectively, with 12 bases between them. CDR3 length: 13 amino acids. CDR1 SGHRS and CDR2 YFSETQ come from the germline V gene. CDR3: CASSWGLIDEQFF. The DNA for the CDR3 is TGCGCCAGCAGCTGGGGGCTGATCGATGAGCAGTTCTTC.

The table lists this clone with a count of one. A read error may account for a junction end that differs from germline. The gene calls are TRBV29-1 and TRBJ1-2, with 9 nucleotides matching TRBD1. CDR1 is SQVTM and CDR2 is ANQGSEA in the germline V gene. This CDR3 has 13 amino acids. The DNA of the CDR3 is TGCAGCGTTGAACAAAACGCGGGGACAGGGTCGAACTTC. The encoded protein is CSVEQNAGTGSNF.

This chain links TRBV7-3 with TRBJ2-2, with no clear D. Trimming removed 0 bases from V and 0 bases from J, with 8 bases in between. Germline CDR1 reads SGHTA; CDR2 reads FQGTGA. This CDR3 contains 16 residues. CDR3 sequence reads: CASSLTAPANTGELFF. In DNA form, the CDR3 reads TGTGCCAGCAGCTTAACTGCCCCTGCGAACACCGGGGAGCTGTTTTTT.

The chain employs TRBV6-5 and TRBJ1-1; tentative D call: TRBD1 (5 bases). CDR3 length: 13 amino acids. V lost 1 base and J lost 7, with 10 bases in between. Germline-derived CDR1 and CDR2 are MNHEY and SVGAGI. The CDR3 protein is CASSYLGRYEAFF. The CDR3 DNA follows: TGTGCCAGCAGTTACTTGGGACGCTATGAAGCTTTCTTT.

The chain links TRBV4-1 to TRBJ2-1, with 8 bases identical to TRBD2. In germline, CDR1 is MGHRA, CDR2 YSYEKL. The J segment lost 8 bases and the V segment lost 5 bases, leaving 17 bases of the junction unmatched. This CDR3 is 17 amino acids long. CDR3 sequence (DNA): TGCGCCAGCAGCAGAGAAAGTCAGGGGACTAGTCGCCATGAGCAGTTCTTC. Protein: CASSRESQGTSRHEQFF.

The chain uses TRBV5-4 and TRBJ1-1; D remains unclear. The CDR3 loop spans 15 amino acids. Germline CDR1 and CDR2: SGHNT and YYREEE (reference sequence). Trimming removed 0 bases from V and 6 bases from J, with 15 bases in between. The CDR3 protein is CASSLGAGRGSEAFF. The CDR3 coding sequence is TGTGCCAGCAGCTTGGGTGCCGGTAGAGGGTCTGAAGCTTTCTTT.

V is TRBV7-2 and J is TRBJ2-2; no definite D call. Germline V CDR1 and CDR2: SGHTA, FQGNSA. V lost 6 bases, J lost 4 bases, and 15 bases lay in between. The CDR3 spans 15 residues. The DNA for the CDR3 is TGTGCCAGCAGGCCGCCATCGGCGAGCACCGGGGAGCTGTTTTTT. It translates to CASRPPSASTGELFF.

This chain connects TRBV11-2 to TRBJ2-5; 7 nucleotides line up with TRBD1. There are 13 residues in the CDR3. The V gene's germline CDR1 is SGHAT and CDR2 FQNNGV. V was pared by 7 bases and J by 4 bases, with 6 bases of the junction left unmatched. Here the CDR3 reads CASNKGAAETQYF. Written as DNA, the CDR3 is TGTGCCAGCAACAAGGGGGCTGCAGAGACCCAGTACTTC. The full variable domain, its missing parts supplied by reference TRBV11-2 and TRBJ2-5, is EAGVAQSPRYKIIEKRQSVAFWCNPISGHATLYWYQQILGQGPKLLIQFQNNGVVDDSQLPKDRFSAERLKGVDSTLKIQPAKLEDSAVYLCASNKGAAETQYFGPGTRLLVL.

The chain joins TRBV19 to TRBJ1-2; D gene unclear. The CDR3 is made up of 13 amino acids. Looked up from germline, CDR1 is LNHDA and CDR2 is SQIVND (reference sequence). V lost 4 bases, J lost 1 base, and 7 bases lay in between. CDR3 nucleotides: TGTGCCAGTAGTACTCATAGTAACTATGGCTACACCTTC. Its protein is CASSTHSNYGYTF.

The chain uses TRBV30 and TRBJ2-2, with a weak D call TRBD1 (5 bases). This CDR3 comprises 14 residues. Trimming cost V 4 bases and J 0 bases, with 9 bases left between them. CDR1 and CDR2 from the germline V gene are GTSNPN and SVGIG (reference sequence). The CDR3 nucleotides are TGTGCCTGGACTCGACAGTCGAACACCGGGGAGCTGTTTTTT. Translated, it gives CAWTRQSNTGELFF.

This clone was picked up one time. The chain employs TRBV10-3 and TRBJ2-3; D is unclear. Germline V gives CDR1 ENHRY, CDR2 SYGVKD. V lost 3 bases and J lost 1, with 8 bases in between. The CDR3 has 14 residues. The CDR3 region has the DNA TGTGCCATCAGTGACCCCCGGGGCACAGATACGCAGTATTTT. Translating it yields CAISDPRGTDTQYF.

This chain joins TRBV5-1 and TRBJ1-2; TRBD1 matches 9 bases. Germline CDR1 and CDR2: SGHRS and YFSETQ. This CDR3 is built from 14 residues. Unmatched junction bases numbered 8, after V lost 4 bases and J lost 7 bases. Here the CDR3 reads CASSVGQGQTGYTF. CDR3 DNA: TGCGCCAGCAGCGTCGGACAGGGGCAAACTGGCTACACCTTC.

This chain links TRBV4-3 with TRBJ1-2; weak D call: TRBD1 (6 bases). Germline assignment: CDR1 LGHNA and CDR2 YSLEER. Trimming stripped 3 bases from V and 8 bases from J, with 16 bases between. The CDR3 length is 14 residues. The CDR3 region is CASSQGQSYGGYTF. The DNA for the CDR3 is TGCGCCAGCAGCCAGGGACAATCGTACGGGGGCTACACCTTC.

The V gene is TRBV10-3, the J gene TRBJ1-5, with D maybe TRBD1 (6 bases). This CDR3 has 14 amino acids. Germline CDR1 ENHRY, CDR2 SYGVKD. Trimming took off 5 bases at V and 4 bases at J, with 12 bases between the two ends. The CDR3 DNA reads TGTGCCATCAGTCGGACAGCAACTAATCAGCCCCAGCATTTT. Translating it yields CAISRTATNQPQHF.

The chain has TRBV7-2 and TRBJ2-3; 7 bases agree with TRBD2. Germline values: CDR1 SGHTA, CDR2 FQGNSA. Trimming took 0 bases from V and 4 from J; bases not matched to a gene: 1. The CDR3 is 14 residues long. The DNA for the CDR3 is TGTGCCAGCAGCTTAGCGGGGGGGGCAGATACGCAGTATTTT. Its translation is CASSLAGGADTQYF.

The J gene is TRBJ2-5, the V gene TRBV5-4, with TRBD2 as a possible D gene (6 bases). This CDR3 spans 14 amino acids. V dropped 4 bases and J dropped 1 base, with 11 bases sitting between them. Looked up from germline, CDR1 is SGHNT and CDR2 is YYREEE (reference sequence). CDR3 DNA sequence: TGTGCCAGCAGCGGGGGACTTTTCCAAGAGACCCAGTACTTC. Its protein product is CASSGGLFQETQYF. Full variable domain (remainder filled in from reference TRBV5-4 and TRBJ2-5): ETGVTQSPTHLIKTRGQQVTLRCSSQSGHNTVSWYQQALGQGPQFIFQYYREEENGRGNFPPRFSGLQFPNYSSELNVNALELDDSALYLCASSGGLFQETQYFGPGTRLLVL.

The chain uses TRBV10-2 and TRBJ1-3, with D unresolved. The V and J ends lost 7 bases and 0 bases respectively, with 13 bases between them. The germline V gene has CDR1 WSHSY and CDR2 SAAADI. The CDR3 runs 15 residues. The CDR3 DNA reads TGCGCCAGCATCCTGGACGGAGTCTCTGGAAACACCATATATTTT. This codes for CASILDGVSGNTIYF.

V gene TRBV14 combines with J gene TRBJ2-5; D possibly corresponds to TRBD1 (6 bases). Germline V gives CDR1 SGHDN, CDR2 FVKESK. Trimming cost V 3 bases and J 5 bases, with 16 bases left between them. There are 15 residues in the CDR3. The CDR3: CASSHSGRGVETQYF. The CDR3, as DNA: TGTGCCAGCAGCCATAGTGGCAGGGGAGTGGAGACCCAGTACTTC.

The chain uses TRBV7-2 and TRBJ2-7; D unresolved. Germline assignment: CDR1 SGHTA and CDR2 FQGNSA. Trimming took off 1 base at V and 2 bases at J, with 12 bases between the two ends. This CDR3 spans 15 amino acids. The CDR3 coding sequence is TGTGCCAGCAGCTTAGGAGGCTCTGACGCCTACGAGCAGTACTTC. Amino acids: CASSLGGSDAYEQYF.

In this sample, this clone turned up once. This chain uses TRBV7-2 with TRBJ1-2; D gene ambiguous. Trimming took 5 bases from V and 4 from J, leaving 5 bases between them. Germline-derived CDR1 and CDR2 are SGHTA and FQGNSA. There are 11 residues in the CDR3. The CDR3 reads CASSPSYGYTF. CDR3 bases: TGTGCCAGCAGCCCAAGCTATGGCTACACCTTC.

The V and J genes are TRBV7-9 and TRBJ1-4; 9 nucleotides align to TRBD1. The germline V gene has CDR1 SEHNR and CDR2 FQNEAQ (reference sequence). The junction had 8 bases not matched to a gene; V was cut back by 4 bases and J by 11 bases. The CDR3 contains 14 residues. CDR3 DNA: TGTGCCAGCAGCTCCCAGGGACAGGGTCGGAAACTGTTTTTT. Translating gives CASSSQGQGRKLFF.